This entry features one T cell receptor beta chain sequence. The antigen remains undetermined. The sample originates from a study of CD8+ T cells in alopecia areata. Study-level findings and limits: Expanded CD8+ clones among the top 100, as well as scalp clonality, were significantly decreased by tofacitinib.

From germline, CDR1 is SGDLS and CDR2 YYNGEE. Trimming at V came to 3 bases and at J to 8 bases, leaving 7 bases not matched to a gene. This CDR3 is built from 13 residues. RNA extraction was followed by reverse transcription into cDNA, which acted as the sequencing template. This table comes from immunoSEQ multiplex PCR, and its TCRdb copy is limited to in-frame clones, with some not included. In the table there are 90,000 to 150,000 clones, around 56% of which are singletons. Sample treatment: oral pan-JAK inhibitor, 5-10 mg twice daily. The sample was CD4+ T cells sorted from blood, taken at week 4, from a patient treated with tofacitinib. This TCR was recovered from a human donor with alopecia areata. V and J are TRBV9 and TRBJ1-1; 7 bases map to TRBD1. CDR3 in amino acids: CASSAPGQTEAFF. As DNA, the CDR3 is TGTGCCAGCAGCGCCCCGGGACAGACCGAAGCTTTCTTT.